These 12 T cell receptor beta chains share one sample of origin, sequenced in a study of blood T cell repertoires in COVID-19. This table comes from immunoSEQ multiplex PCR, and its TCRdb copy is limited to in-frame clones, with some not included. The table lists approximately 88,000 clones, more than 65% of them singletons. Sequenced sample: peripheral blood. Receptors originate from a man in his 70s with COVID-19, enrolled during active disease.

The V call is TRBV14, the J call TRBJ2-3, with TRBD2 matching over 7 bases. V shed 2 bases and J 2 bases; nucleotides not matched to a gene: 4. CDR3 size: 15 residues. Germline CDR1 SGHDN, CDR2 FVKESK. The chain's CDR3 is CASSQHLADTDTQYF. The DNA for the CDR3 is TGTGCCAGCAGCCAACACCTAGCGGACACAGATACGCAGTATTTT.

The chain recombines TRBV14 with TRBJ2-1; 12 bases map to TRBD2. V shed 4 bases and J 0 bases; nucleotides not matched to a gene: 13. Germline assignment: CDR1 SGHDN and CDR2 FVKESK. The length of the CDR3 is 20 residues. CDR3 bases: TGTGCCAGCAGCCTCCCCGTCGGACTAGCGGGAACGAACTCCTACAATGAGCAGTTCTTC. Protein product: CASSLPVGLAGTNSYNEQFF.

V usage is TRBV7-2 and J usage is TRBJ2-7, with D possibly TRBD2 on 6 matching bases. The germline V gene has CDR1 SGHTA and CDR2 FQGNSA. This CDR3 has 12 amino acids. The ends were cut back, 0 bases at V and 9 bases at J, with 9 bases in the middle. The CDR3, as DNA: TGTGCCAGCAGCTTAGCGGGAGGTTCGCAGTACTTC. As protein: CASSLAGGSQYF.

This clone is labeled medium-sized. The chain recombines TRBV5-3 with TRBJ2-7; perhaps TRBD2 as D (6 bases). TRBV5-3 is recorded as an ORF, its role being uncertain. The CDR3 contains 13 residues. With 8 bases removed from V and 2 bases from J, the gap between germline ends came to 14 bases. CDR3 amino acids: CASPGRTTYEQYF. The CDR3 DNA is TGTGCCAGTCCGGGACGGACTACCTACGAGCAGTACTTC.

The rearrangement uses TRBV7-3 and TRBJ2-1, with 9 bases aligning to TRBD1. Per germline, CDR1 SGHTA and CDR2 FQGTGA. The CDR3 extends over 15 amino acids. V lost 5 bases and J lost 7; bases outside the gene matches: 9. The CDR3 loop is CASSGGTGIENEQFF. In DNA form, the CDR3 reads TGTGCCAGCAGCGGCGGGACAGGGATAGAAAATGAGCAGTTCTTC.

This sequence joins TRBV19 and TRBJ2-1; 11 positions match TRBD2. CDR3 length equals 17 residues. The V and J ends lost 4 bases and 6 bases, in that order; junction bases with no gene match: 11. Germline assignment: CDR1 LNHDA and CDR2 SQIVND (reference sequence). CDR3 DNA sequence: TGTGCCAGTAGTAGGGGACTAGCGGCTGGAACTAGCAATGAGCAGTTCTTC. Translation gives CASSRGLAAGTSNEQFF.

The rearrangement uses TRBV6-2 or TRBV6-3 and TRBJ1-1, with 7 bases identical to TRBD1. V shed 5 bases, J shed 1 base, and the junction held 13 bases outside the gene matches. The germline V gene encodes CDR1 MNHEY and CDR2 SVGEGT. CDR3 length equals 17 residues. DNA for the CDR3: TGTGCCAGCAGTAGAAGGTCCGGGACAGTGACGAACACTGAAGCTTTCTTT. Amino acid sequence: CASSRRSGTVTNTEAFF.

In its sample, this clone was seen a few times. The chain carries TRBV19 and TRBJ2-1, with TRBD1 matching over 7 bases. The CDR3 has 14 amino acids. The ends lost 5 bases at V and 7 bases at J; junction bases unmatched: 8. The germline V gene has CDR1 LNHDA and CDR2 SQIVND (reference sequence). The CDR3 region is CASSLTTGWNEQFF. DNA of the CDR3: TGTGCCAGTAGTCTAACGACAGGGTGGAATGAGCAGTTCTTC.

The chain links TRBV25-1 to TRBJ2-7, with a tentative D call TRBD2 (5 bases). V was shortened by 3 bases and J by 3 bases, with 6 bases between the two germline ends. This CDR3 is built from 12 residues. Looked up from germline, CDR1 is MGHDK and CDR2 is SYGVNS. The CDR3 DNA reads as TGTGCCAGCAGTGAGGACTTCTACGAGCAGTACTTC. It is translated as CASSEDFYEQYF.

The chain carries TRBV10-3 and TRBJ2-1; 8 bases match TRBD1. The length of the CDR3 is 16 residues. Germline V gene lookup returns CDR1 ENHRY and CDR2 SYGVKD. Trimming took 3 bases from V and 9 from J; bases not matched to a gene: 13. CDR3 nucleotides: TGTGCCATCAGTGACATTGGAACAGGGGGGTTCGCTGAGCAGTTCTTC. This gives the protein CAISDIGTGGFAEQFF.

The CDR3 DNA is TGTGCCAGCAGCGACATCGGGGACACTGAAGCTTTCTTT. Residues: CASSDIGDTEAFF. The chain carries TRBV28 and TRBJ1-1; D uncertain. The CDR3 runs to 13 residues. Trimming took off 6 bases at V and 3 bases at J, with 11 bases between the two ends. From germline, CDR1 is MDHEN and CDR2 SYDVKM.

This rearrangement joins TRBV5-1 to TRBJ2-3, with TRBD1 matching over 7 bases. This CDR3 contains 15 residues. Unmatched junction bases numbered 5, after V lost 0 bases and J lost 4 bases. Germline V gene lookup returns CDR1 SGHRS and CDR2 YFSETQ. As DNA, the CDR3 is TGCGCCAGCAGCTTGGGAGACAGGGACGCAGATACGCAGTATTTT. Protein sequence: CASSLGDRDADTQYF.